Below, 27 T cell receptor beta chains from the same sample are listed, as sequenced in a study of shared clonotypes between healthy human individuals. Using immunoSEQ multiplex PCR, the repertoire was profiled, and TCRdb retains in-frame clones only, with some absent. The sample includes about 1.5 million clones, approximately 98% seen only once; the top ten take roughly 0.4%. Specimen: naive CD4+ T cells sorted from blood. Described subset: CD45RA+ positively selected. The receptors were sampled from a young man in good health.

CDR3 coding DNA: TGCAGCGTTGAGAGGAGGGGACGGGGGAATGAGCAGTTCTTC. It translates to CSVERRGRGNEQFF. The rearrangement joins TRBV29-1 to TRBJ2-1, with D tentatively TRBD2 (6 bases). Trimming shortened V by 3 bases and J by 7 bases, and 16 bases separated the two germline ends. The CDR3 totals 14 residues. Germline CDR1 and CDR2: SQVTM and ANQGSEA.

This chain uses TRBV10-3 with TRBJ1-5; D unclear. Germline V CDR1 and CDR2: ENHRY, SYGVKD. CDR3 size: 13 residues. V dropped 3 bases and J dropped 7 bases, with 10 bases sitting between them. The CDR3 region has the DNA TGTGCCATCAGTGAACGGGGAGAGCAGCCCCAGCATTTT. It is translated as CAISERGEQPQHF.

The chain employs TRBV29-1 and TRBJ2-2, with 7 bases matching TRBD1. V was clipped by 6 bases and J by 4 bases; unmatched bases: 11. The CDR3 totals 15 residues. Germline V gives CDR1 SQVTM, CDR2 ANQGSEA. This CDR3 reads CSVNTGVVGTGELFF. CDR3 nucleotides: TGCAGCGTAAACACAGGGGTCGTCGGCACCGGGGAGCTGTTTTTT.

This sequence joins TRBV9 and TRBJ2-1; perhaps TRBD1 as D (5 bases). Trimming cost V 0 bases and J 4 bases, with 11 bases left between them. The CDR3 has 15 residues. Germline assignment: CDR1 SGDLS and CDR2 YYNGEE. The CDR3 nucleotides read TGTGCCAGCAGCGTAGAGGCAGGGTATTACAATGAGCAGTTCTTC. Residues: CASSVEAGYYNEQFF.

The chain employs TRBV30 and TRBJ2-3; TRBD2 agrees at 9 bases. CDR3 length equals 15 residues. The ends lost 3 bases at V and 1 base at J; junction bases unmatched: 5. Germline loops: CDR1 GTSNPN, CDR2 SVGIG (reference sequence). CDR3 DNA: TGTGCCTGGAGATTTAGGACTAGCGGCACAGATACGCAGTATTTT. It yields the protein CAWRFRTSGTDTQYF.

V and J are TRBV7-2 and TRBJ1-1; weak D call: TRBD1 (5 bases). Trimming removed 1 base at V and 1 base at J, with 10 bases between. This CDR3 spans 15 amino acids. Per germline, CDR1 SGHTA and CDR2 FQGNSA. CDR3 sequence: CASSLVGGRNTEAFF. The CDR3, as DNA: TGTGCCAGCAGCTTAGTGGGGGGGAGGAACACTGAAGCTTTCTTT.

Here the CDR3 reads CASSSVEKLFF. CDR3 nucleotides: TGTGCCAGCAGTTCGGTAGAAAAACTGTTTTTT. The rearrangement links TRBV28 to TRBJ1-4, with unresolved D. Germline-derived CDR1 and CDR2 are MDHEN and SYDVKM. CDR3 size: 11 residues. Between the trimmed V and J ends, which lost 4 bases and 8 bases, there was a span of 5 bases.

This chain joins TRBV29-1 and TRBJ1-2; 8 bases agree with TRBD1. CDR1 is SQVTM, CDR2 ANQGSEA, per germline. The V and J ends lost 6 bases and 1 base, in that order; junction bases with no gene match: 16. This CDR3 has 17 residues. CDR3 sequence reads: CSVKDRETSPVNYGYTF. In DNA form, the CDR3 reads TGCAGCGTCAAGGACAGGGAGACGTCCCCCGTTAACTATGGCTACACCTTC.

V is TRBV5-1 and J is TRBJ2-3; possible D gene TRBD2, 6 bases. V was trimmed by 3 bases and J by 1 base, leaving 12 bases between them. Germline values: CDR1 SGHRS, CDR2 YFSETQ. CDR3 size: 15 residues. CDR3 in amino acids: CASSSEGGGTDTQYF. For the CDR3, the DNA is TGCGCCAGCAGCTCGGAGGGCGGAGGCACAGATACGCAGTATTTT.

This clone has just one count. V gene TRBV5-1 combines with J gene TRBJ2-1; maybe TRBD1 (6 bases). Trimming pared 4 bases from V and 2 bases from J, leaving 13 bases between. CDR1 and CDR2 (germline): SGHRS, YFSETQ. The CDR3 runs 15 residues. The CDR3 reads CASSEQGITYNEQFF. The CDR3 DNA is TGCGCCAGCAGCGAACAGGGAATAACCTACAATGAGCAGTTCTTC.

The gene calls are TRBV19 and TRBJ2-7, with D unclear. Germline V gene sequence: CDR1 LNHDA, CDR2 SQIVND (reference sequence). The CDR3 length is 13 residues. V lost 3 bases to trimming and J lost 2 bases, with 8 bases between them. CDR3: CASSMGRPYEQYF. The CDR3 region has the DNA TGTGCCAGTAGTATGGGCAGGCCCTACGAGCAGTACTTC.

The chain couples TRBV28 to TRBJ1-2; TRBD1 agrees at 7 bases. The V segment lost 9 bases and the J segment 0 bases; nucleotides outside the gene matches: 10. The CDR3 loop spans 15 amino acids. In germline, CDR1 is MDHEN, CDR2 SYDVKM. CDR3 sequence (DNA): TGTGCCAGTAAGGGGGGGGACAGAGCTAACTATGGCTACACCTTC. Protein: CASKGGDRANYGYTF.

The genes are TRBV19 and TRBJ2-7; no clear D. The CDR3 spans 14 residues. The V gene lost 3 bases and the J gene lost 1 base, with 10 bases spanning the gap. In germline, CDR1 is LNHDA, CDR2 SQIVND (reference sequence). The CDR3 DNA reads TGTGCCAGTAGTATTGATCATATTTCCTACGAGCAGTACTTC. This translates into CASSIDHISYEQYF.

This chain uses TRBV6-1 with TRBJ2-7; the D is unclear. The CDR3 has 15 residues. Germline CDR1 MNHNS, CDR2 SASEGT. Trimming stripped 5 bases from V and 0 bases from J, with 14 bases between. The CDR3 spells CASSLEQINSYEQYF. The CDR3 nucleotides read TGTGCCAGCAGTCTGGAACAAATCAACTCCTACGAGCAGTACTTC.

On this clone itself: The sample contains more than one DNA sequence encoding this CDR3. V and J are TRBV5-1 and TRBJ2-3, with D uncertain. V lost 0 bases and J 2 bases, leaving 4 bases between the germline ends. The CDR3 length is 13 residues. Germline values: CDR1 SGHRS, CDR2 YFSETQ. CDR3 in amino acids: CASSLGPTDTQYF. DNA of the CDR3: TGCGCCAGCAGCTTGGGCCCCACAGATACGCAGTATTTT.

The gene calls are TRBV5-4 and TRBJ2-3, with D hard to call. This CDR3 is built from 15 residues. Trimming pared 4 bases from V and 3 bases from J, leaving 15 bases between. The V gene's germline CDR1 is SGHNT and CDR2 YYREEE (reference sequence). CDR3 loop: CASSPDDLGTDTQYF. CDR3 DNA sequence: TGTGCCAGCAGCCCGGACGATTTGGGGACAGATACGCAGTATTTT.

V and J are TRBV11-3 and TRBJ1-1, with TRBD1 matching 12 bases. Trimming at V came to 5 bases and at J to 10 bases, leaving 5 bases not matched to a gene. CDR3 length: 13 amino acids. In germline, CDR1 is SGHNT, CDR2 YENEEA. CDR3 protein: CASSPGQGASAFF. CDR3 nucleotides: TGTGCCAGCAGCCCGGGACAGGGGGCATCAGCTTTCTTT. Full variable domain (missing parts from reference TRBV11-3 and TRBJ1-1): EAGVVQSPRYKIIEKKQPVAFWCNPISGHNTLYWYLQNLGQGPELLIRYENEEAVDDSQLPKDRFSAERLKGVDSTLKIQPAELGDSAVYLCASSPGQGASAFFGQGTRLTVV.

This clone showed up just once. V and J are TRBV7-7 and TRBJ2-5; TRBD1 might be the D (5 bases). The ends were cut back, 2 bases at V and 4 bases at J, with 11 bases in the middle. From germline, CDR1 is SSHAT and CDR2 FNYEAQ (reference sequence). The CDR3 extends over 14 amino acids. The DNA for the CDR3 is TGTGCCAGCAGCTTACTTGCTAGGGGAGAGACCCAGTACTTC. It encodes CASSLLARGETQYF.

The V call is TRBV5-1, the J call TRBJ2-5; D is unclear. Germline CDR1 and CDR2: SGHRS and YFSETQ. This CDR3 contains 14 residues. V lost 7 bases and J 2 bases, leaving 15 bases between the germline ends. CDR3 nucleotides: TGCGCCAGCTCCTACGGAGAGATTCAAGAGACCCAGTACTTC. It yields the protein CASSYGEIQETQYF.

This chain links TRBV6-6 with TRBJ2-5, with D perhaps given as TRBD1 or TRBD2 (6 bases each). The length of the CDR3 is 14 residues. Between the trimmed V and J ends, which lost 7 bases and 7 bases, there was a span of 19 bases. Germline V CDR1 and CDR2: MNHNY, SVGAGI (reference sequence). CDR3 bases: TGTGCCAGCAATCCTGGGGGGACAAGGGGGACCCAGTACTTC. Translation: CASNPGGTRGTQYF.

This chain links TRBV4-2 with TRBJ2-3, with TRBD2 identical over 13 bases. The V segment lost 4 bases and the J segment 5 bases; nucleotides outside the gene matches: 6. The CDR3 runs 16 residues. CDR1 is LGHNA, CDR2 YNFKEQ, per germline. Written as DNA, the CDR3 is TGTGCCAGCAGCCTGACTAGCGGGAGGTCGGGAGATACGCAGTATTTT. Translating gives CASSLTSGRSGDTQYF.

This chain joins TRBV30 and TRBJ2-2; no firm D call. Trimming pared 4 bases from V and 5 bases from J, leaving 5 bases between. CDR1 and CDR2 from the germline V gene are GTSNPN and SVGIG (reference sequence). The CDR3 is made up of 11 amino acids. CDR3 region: CAWTRTGELFF. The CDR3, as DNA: TGTGCCTGGACCCGGACCGGGGAGCTGTTTTTT.

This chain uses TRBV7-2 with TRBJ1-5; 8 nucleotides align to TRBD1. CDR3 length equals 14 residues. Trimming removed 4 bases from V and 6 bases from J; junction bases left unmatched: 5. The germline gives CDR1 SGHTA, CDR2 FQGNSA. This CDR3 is CASSSDRGGQPQHF. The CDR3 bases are TGTGCCAGCAGCTCCGACAGGGGAGGTCAGCCCCAGCATTTT. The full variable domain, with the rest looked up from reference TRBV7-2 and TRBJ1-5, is GAGVSQSPSNKVTEKGKDVELRCDPISGHTALYWYRQSLGQGLEFLIYFQGNSAPDKSGLPSDRFSAERTGGSVSTLTIQRTQQEDSAVYLCASSSDRGGQPQHFGDGTRLSIL.

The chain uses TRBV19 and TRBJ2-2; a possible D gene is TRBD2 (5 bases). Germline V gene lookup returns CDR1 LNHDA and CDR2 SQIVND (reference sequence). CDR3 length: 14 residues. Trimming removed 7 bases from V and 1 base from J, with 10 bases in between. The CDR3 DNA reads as TGTGCCAGTATAGAACGGGAGAACACCGGGGAGCTGTTTTTT. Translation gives CASIERENTGELFF.

The CDR3 DNA is TGTGCCTCCTCGACCGGGACTAAAAACACCGGGGAGCTGTTTTTT. It encodes CASSTGTKNTGELFF. The chain is built from TRBV6-4 and TRBJ2-2; the match to TRBD2 covers 7 bases. Germline trimming cut 11 bases from V and 2 bases from J; bases unmatched to any gene: 11. The CDR3 loop spans 15 amino acids. Germline loops: CDR1 MRHNA, CDR2 SNTAGT.

CDR3 nucleotide sequence: TGTGCCAGTCCCCTAGCGGGAGGGCCTCTAGCCGGGGAGCTGTTTTTT. Its translation is CASPLAGGPLAGELFF. This sequence joins TRBV7-9 and TRBJ2-2; 12 bases are shared with TRBD2. This CDR3 region has 16 residues. Trimming at V came to 9 bases and at J to 6 bases, leaving 11 bases not matched to a gene. CDR1 and CDR2 (germline): SEHNR, FQNEAQ (reference sequence).

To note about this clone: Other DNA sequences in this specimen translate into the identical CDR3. In DNA, the CDR3 is TGTGCCAGCAGTTTCGGACAGGCGTCCTACGAGCAGTACTTC. This gives the protein CASSFGQASYEQYF. The rearrangement joins TRBV28 to TRBJ2-7, with 7 bases lining up with TRBD1. The CDR3 is made up of 14 amino acids. Trimming cost V 3 bases and J 1 base; bases outside gene matches: 3. CDR1 and CDR2 from the germline V gene are MDHEN and SYDVKM.